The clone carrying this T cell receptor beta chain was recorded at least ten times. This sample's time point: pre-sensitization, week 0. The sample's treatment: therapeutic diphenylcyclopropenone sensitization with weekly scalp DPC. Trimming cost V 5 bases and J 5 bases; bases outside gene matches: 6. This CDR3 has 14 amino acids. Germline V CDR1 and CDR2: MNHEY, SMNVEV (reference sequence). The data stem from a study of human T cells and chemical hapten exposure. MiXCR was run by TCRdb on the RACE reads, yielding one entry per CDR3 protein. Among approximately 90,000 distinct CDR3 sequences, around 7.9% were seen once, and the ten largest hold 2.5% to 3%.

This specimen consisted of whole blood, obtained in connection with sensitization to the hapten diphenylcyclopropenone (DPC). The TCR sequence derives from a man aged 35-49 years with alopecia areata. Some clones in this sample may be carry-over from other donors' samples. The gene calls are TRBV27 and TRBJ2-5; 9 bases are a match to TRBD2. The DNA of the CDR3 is TGTGCCAGCAGTCAAATAGCGGGAGCCGAGACCCAGTACTTC. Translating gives CASSQIAGAETQYF.